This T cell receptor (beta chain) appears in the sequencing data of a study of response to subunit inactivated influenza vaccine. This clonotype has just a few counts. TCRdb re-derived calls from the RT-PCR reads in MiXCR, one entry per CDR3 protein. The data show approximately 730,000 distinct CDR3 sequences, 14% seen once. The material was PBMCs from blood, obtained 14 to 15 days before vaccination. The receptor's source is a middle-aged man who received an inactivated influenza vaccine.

The CDR3: CASSVSPRGGNQPQHF. CDR3 coding DNA: TGTGCCAGCAGTGTAAGTCCCAGGGGTGGCAATCAGCCCCAGCATTTT. J is TRBJ1-5 and V is TRBV28; tentative D call: TRBD1 (6 bases). Per the germline V gene, CDR1 is MDHEN and CDR2 is SYDVKM. The CDR3 runs 16 residues. Trimming shortened V by 5 bases and J by 2 bases, and 16 bases separated the two germline ends.